The 22 T cell receptor beta chains reported below all come from one sample, sequenced in a study of identical twins. TCRdb ran MiXCR on the 5' RACE reads and lists one entry per CDR3 protein. The sample holds around 550,000 distinct CDR3 sequences, roughly 15% seen once. These sequences were also reported in another study, on yellow fever vaccine responses in identical twins.

The sequenced sample consisted of CD4+ T cells sorted from blood. The receptors shown here come from a woman younger than 30 in good health.

This clonotype was counted a few times. This rearrangement joins TRBV19 to TRBJ2-2; 7 bases match TRBD1. The V and J ends lost 6 bases and 0 bases, in that order; junction bases with no gene match: 4. CDR1 is LNHDA and CDR2 is SQIVND in the germline V gene (reference sequence). This CDR3 comprises 15 residues. CDR3 region: CASRIQGPNTGELFF. The CDR3 nucleotides are TGTGCCAGTAGGATACAGGGGCCGAACACCGGGGAGCTGTTTTTT.

The chain employs TRBV12-3 or TRBV12-4 and TRBJ1-6; a weak D match, TRBD1 (5 bases). The V and J ends lost 3 bases and 7 bases respectively, with 13 bases between them. There are 15 residues in the CDR3. The CDR3: CASSLLGDLNSPLHF. The CDR3 DNA sequence: TGTGCCAGCAGTTTGCTTGGGGACCTAAATTCACCCCTCCACTTT.

This clonotype was recorded a few times. This rearrangement joins TRBV12-3 or TRBV12-4 to TRBJ2-5, with D tentatively TRBD2 (5 bases). The CDR3 is 13 residues long. V lost 5 bases to trimming and J lost 1 base, with 8 bases between them. The CDR3 nucleotides are TGTGCCAGCAGTAGACTATCCCAAGAGACCCAGTACTTC. The encoded protein is CASSRLSQETQYF.

The chain links TRBV12-3 or TRBV12-4 to TRBJ1-3, with D uncertain. V lost 8 bases and J 4 bases, leaving 9 bases between the germline ends. This CDR3 is built from 12 residues. In nucleotides, the CDR3 is TGTGCCAGCCATCTAGGGGGAAACACCATATATTTT. It translates to CASHLGGNTIYF.

The V call is TRBV5-1, the J call TRBJ1-2; 11 nucleotides line up with TRBD1. Germline CDR1 reads SGHRS; CDR2 reads YFSETQ. The CDR3 spans 15 residues. The V and J ends lost 0 bases and 8 bases, in that order; junction bases with no gene match: 6. The CDR3: CASSLDGQGAGGYTF. Here the CDR3 DNA reads TGCGCCAGCAGCTTGGACGGACAGGGGGCGGGCGGCTACACCTTC. The variable domain in full, with the rest retrieved from reference TRBV5-1 and TRBJ1-2, is KAGVTQTPRYLIKTRGQQVTLSCSPISGHRSVSWYQQTPGQGLQFLFEYFSETQRNKGNFPGRFSGRQFSNSRSEMNVSTLELGDSALYLCASSLDGQGAGGYTFGSGTRLTVV.

This clonotype was counted a few times. J is TRBJ2-1 and V is TRBV12-3 or TRBV12-4; 13 nucleotides match TRBD2. V lost 8 bases and J lost 9; bases outside the gene matches: 4. The CDR3 totals 13 residues. Written as DNA, the CDR3 is TGTGCCAGCCTGAGACTAGCGGGGGGTGAGCAGTTCTTC. The encoded protein is CASLRLAGGEQFF.

This clonotype was observed many times. The rearrangement uses TRBV3-1 and TRBJ1-2; D might be TRBD1 (6 bases). Germline V gene data show CDR1 as LGHDT and CDR2 as YNNKEL (reference sequence). The CDR3 has 13 residues. With 4 bases removed from V and 3 bases from J, the gap between germline ends came to 9 bases. The CDR3 loop is CASSPPGDYGYTF. CDR3 DNA sequence: TGTGCCAGCAGCCCCCCAGGGGACTATGGCTACACCTTC.

V usage is TRBV3-1 and J usage is TRBJ2-1; 9 positions match TRBD2. Trimming cost V 0 bases and J 15 bases; bases outside gene matches: 9. Germline V gene sequence: CDR1 LGHDT, CDR2 YNNKEL (reference sequence). The CDR3 is 14 residues long. The CDR3: CASSQDRSGRRWFF. As DNA, the CDR3 is TGTGCCAGCAGCCAAGATAGGAGCGGGAGGCGATGGTTCTTC.

This clonotype was detected only a few times. V usage is TRBV12-3 or TRBV12-4 and J usage is TRBJ1-2; no definite D call. The CDR3 consists of 12 residues. V was cut by 1 base and J by 13 bases, with 13 bases left in between. In DNA, the CDR3 is TGTGCCAGCAGTTTAGGCAGGCCGGGTTGCACCTTC. Encoded protein: CASSLGRPGCTF.

The CDR3 sequence is CASSQLAGGFEQFF. The CDR3 DNA is TGTGCCAGCAGCCAACTAGCGGGGGGTTTCGAGCAGTTCTTC. This chain uses TRBV7-2 with TRBJ2-1; 12 bases fit TRBD2. Germline loops: CDR1 SGHTA, CDR2 FQGNSA. The CDR3 length is 14 residues. V shed 5 bases and J 10 bases; nucleotides not matched to a gene: 6.

A few counts support this clonotype. The chain joins TRBV7-9 to TRBJ2-7; D might be TRBD2 (6 bases). The V end was cut by 7 bases, the J end by 2 bases, with 15 bases between. CDR3 length equals 14 residues. Germline V CDR1 and CDR2: SEHNR, FQNEAQ (reference sequence). The CDR3 region is CASTLGRGPYEQYV. The DNA for the CDR3 is TGTGCCAGCACCCTGGGGCGGGGCCCCTACGAGCAGTACGTC.

This clonotype turned up a few times. The genes are TRBV12-3 or TRBV12-4 and TRBJ2-1; TRBD2 matches at 7 bases. The CDR3 is 15 amino acids. Germline trimming cut 7 bases from V and 1 base from J; bases unmatched to any gene: 7. Here the CDR3 reads CASNARETSYNEQFF. DNA for the CDR3: TGTGCCAGCAACGCGCGGGAGACTTCCTACAATGAGCAGTTCTTC.

This clonotype was counted only a few times. This chain links TRBV2 with TRBJ2-1, with unresolved D. The CDR3 is made up of 10 amino acids. Trimming stripped 5 bases from V and 13 bases from J, with 9 bases between. The germline V gene encodes CDR1 SNHLY and CDR2 FYNNEI. The CDR3 spells CASSLVGQFF. The CDR3 coding sequence is TGTGCCAGCAGTCTAGTGGGACAGTTCTTC.

This clonotype was picked up a small number of times. The V and J genes are TRBV28 and TRBJ1-5; D is ambiguous. V dropped 3 bases and J dropped 11 bases, with 29 bases sitting between them. CDR3 length equals 18 residues. Looked up from germline, CDR1 is MDHEN and CDR2 is SYDVKM. The DNA for the CDR3 is TGTGCCAGCAGTTTTCTCTACCAGAGGCAAACGATTCATGGGGCCCAGCATTTT. Translation gives CASSFLYQRQTIHGAQHF.

The table lists this clonotype with a few counts. The rearrangement uses TRBV20-1 and TRBJ1-1; tentatively, D is TRBD1 (5 bases). The CDR3 sequence is 12 residues long. V lost 6 bases to trimming and J lost 11 bases, with 19 bases between them. The germline gives CDR1 DFQATT, CDR2 SNEGSKA (reference sequence). CDR3: CSAIGRGSGAFF. The CDR3 bases are TGCAGTGCCATAGGGAGGGGTTCAGGCGCTTTCTTT.

The chain carries TRBV6-1 and TRBJ1-5, with 7 positions matching TRBD1. Germline CDR1 is MNHNS and CDR2 is SASEGT. The CDR3 covers 15 residues. V lost 6 bases and J lost 1; bases outside the gene matches: 6. The CDR3 coding sequence is TGTGCCAGCAGCCAAGACAGGGCCAGCAATCAGCCCCAGCATTTT. This gives the protein CASSQDRASNQPQHF.

The DNA for the CDR3 is TGTGCCAGCAGCCCCTTTCGACTAGTGCAGACCCAGTACTTC. It translates to CASSPFRLVQTQYF. The chain has TRBV3-1 and TRBJ2-5, with D possibly matching TRBD2 (6 bases). Trimming took off 4 bases at V and 6 bases at J, with 15 bases between the two ends. Per germline, CDR1 LGHDT and CDR2 YNNKEL (reference sequence). The CDR3 contains 14 residues.

This clonotype was seen only once. CDR3 nucleotide sequence: TGTGCCAGCAGTCCCCAGCGGCTCAATCAGCCCCAGCATTTT. Its protein is CASSPQRLNQPQHF. This chain connects TRBV28 to TRBJ1-5; D remains unclear. The germline gives CDR1 MDHEN, CDR2 SYDVKM. Trimming shortened V by 5 bases and J by 3 bases, and 11 bases separated the two germline ends. The CDR3 loop spans 14 amino acids.

The chain joins TRBV2 to TRBJ2-3; TRBD1 agrees at 8 bases. In germline, CDR1 is SNHLY, CDR2 FYNNEI. This CDR3 contains 17 residues. The trim removed 2 bases at V and 3 bases at J, leaving 10 bases unmatched. The CDR3 sequence is CASSEPRQGIMTDTQYF. CDR3 DNA: TGTGCCAGCAGTGAACCCCGACAGGGGATTATGACAGATACGCAGTATTTT.

This clonotype was counted only a few times. V gene TRBV18 combines with J gene TRBJ2-7; no firm D call. The germline V gene has CDR1 KGHSH and CDR2 LQKENI. Trimming pared 3 bases from V and 0 bases from J, leaving 18 bases between. The CDR3 consists of 17 residues. The CDR3 bases are TGTGCCAGCTCACCTCCAGTGTCGGGCCGAACCTCCTACGAGCAGTACTTC. This gives the protein CASSPPVSGRTSYEQYF.

This clonotype turned up a few times. The chain combines TRBV7-3 with TRBJ2-1; 9 bases agree with TRBD2. The CDR3 is 16 amino acids. The V gene's germline CDR1 is SGHTA and CDR2 FQGTGA. J was trimmed by 4 bases and V by 2 bases; bases with no gene match: 6. The CDR3 is CASSLPLAGKYNEQFF. The DNA for the CDR3 is TGTGCCAGCAGCTTACCCCTAGCGGGGAAGTACAATGAGCAGTTCTTC.

This clonotype was recorded a few times. One end of the junction is discordant with germline, which a read error may explain. This chain uses TRBV6-2 or TRBV6-3 with TRBJ2-5; 9 bases map to TRBD2. CDR3 length: 16 amino acids. The germline CDR1 and CDR2 sequences are MNHEY and SVGEGT. The CDR3, as DNA: TGTGCCAGCAGTTACTCCCCCGTGCGGGAGGGCGACACCCGGTACTTC. Translation gives CASSYSPVREGDTRYF.